The 19 T cell receptor beta chains below all came from one sample that was sequenced in a study of shared clonotypes between healthy human individuals. Assay used: immunoSEQ multiplex PCR; TCRdb lists only in-frame clones, some missing. The profile shows 800,000 to 1,200,000 clones, more than 75% of them singletons. The specimen sequenced was memory CD4+ T cells from PBMCs. Subset reported: CD45RA-negative fraction. All receptors derive from a man aged 18 to 30 in good health. Some clones in this sample may be carry-over from other donors' samples.

The gene calls are TRBV7-9 and TRBJ2-1; D unclear. V gave up 5 bases and J gave up 10 bases, with 6 bases separating them. In germline, CDR1 is SEHNR, CDR2 FQNEAQ (reference sequence). This CDR3 contains 10 residues. The CDR3 DNA reads TGTGCCAGCAGCGTTGGAGAGCAGTTCTTC. This translates into CASSVGEQFF.

In its sample, this clone was seen a few times. The CDR3, as DNA: TGTGCCAGCCTGGGACAGCTGGAAAACACCATATATTTT. Its translation: CASLGQLENTIYF. This chain links TRBV6-5 with TRBJ1-3, with 7 bases aligning to TRBD1. This CDR3 contains 13 residues. V lost 8 bases and J lost 6; bases outside the gene matches: 7. The germline V gene encodes CDR1 MNHEY and CDR2 SVGAGI.

As DNA, the CDR3 is TGTGCCAGCAGCCGGCTGCCCAGCACTGAAGCTTTCTTT. Residues: CASSRLPSTEAFF. V gene TRBV14 combines with J gene TRBJ1-1, with D uncertain. This CDR3 is 13 amino acids long. Germline V gene data show CDR1 as SGHDN and CDR2 as FVKESK. The V gene lost 4 bases and the J gene lost 4 bases, with 10 bases spanning the gap.

The chain combines TRBV27 with TRBJ2-1; D unclear. CDR1 MNHEY and CDR2 SMNVEV come from the germline V gene (reference sequence). The CDR3 runs to 12 residues. V lost 5 bases, J lost 4 bases, and 6 bases lay in between. The CDR3 reads CASSPQYNEQFF. The CDR3 coding sequence is TGTGCCAGCAGTCCACAGTACAATGAGCAGTTCTTC.

This clone was detected only a few times. Written as DNA, the CDR3 is TGCGCCAGCAGGGCGGGCGGGAGCTCCTACAATGAGCAGTTCTTC. This gives the protein CASRAGGSSYNEQFF. This chain joins TRBV5-1 and TRBJ2-1, with 7 bases matching TRBD2. The CDR3 runs to 15 residues. Per the germline V gene, CDR1 is SGHRS and CDR2 is YFSETQ. Losses at the gene ends were 5 bases for V and 0 bases for J; bases not matched to a gene: 5. Complete variable domain (other parts from reference TRBV5-1 and TRBJ2-1): KAGVTQTPRYLIKTRGQQVTLSCSPISGHRSVSWYQQTPGQGLQFLFEYFSETQRNKGNFPGRFSGRQFSNSRSEMNVSTLELGDSALYLCASRAGGSSYNEQFFGPGTRLTVL.

This clone was detected once. The CDR3 here is CATQRASGSSYEQYF. The CDR3 DNA reads TGTGCCACCCAACGCGCTAGCGGGAGCTCCTACGAGCAGTACTTC. The chain is built from TRBV6-6 and TRBJ2-7; 10 bases align to TRBD2. Per germline, CDR1 MNHNY and CDR2 SVGAGI (reference sequence). The CDR3 is 15 residues long. Trimming took 10 bases from V and 0 from J; bases not matched to a gene: 9.

CDR3 sequence reads: CASSYSVPGVGYEQYF. DNA of the CDR3: TGTGCCAGCAGTTACTCGGTCCCGGGAGTTGGCTACGAGCAGTACTTC. This sequence joins TRBV6-5 and TRBJ2-7; D might be TRBD2 (6 bases). Germline-derived CDR1 and CDR2 are MNHEY and SVGAGI. The CDR3 contains 16 residues. Trimming cost V 0 bases and J 3 bases, with 15 bases left between them.

The table lists this clone with many counts. The J gene is TRBJ1-2, the V gene TRBV28; a weak D match, TRBD1 (6 bases). This CDR3 region has 12 residues. The V and J ends lost 10 bases and 5 bases respectively, with 14 bases between them. Germline values: CDR1 MDHEN, CDR2 SYDVKM. The CDR3 DNA reads TGTGCCATTGAATCAGGGGATTATGGCTACACCTTC. Its translation: CAIESGDYGYTF.

The CDR3 region has the DNA TGTGCCAGCAGTGAGACGGCATATGGCTACACCTTC. Translating it yields CASSETAYGYTF. The chain is built from TRBV6-1 and TRBJ1-2; D gene unclear. The V and J ends lost 3 bases and 5 bases respectively, with 7 bases between them. This CDR3 contains 12 residues. Germline V gene sequence: CDR1 MNHNS, CDR2 SASEGT.

The chain carries TRBV27 and TRBJ2-1; D is undetermined. Germline V gives CDR1 MNHEY, CDR2 SMNVEV (reference sequence). The CDR3 contains 12 residues. V dropped 2 bases and J dropped 11 bases, with 10 bases sitting between them. CDR3 in amino acids: CASSLNARQQFF. CDR3 nucleotide sequence: TGTGCCAGCAGTTTAAATGCTCGTCAGCAGTTCTTC.

The chain's CDR3 is CASSLARAGETQYF. CDR3 nucleotide sequence: TGTGCCAGCAGCTTAGCGCGGGCGGGAGAGACCCAGTACTTC. V gene TRBV7-2 combines with J gene TRBJ2-5; the D gene is possibly TRBD2 (5 bases). V was clipped by 0 bases and J by 4 bases, with 9 bases between them. CDR3 length: 14 amino acids. The V gene's germline CDR1 is SGHTA and CDR2 FQGNSA.

The rearrangement links TRBV28 to TRBJ1-1; D is undetermined. V shed 8 bases and J shed 7 bases, with 17 bases lying between them. This CDR3 comprises 13 residues. The germline CDR1 and CDR2 sequences are MDHEN and SYDVKM. CDR3 DNA: TGTGCCAGCTCCTGGGAGCGTACTTTTGAAGCTTTCTTT. It codes for CASSWERTFEAFF.

CDR3 region: CASSSPISGNTIYF. The DNA of the CDR3 is TGTGCCAGCAGTTCCCCCATTTCTGGAAACACCATATATTTT. The chain carries TRBV2 and TRBJ1-3; D call uncertain. In germline, CDR1 is SNHLY, CDR2 FYNNEI. V dropped 5 bases and J dropped 1 base, with 9 bases sitting between them. The CDR3 runs to 14 residues.

The CDR3 DNA reads as TGTGCCAGCAGCCAGATTAGCGGGACAGACTCCTACGAGCAGTACTTC. Its translation: CASSQISGTDSYEQYF. The chain links TRBV7-2 to TRBJ2-7; D is possibly TRBD2 (8 bases). The CDR3 length is 16 residues. The germline V gene has CDR1 SGHTA and CDR2 FQGNSA. V was shortened by 5 bases and J by 0 bases, with 17 bases between the two germline ends.

This clone has a count of ten or more. V and J are TRBV28 and TRBJ1-5, with 9 bases lining up with TRBD1. Germline V gene lookup returns CDR1 MDHEN and CDR2 SYDVKM. The V gene end was trimmed by 6 bases and the J gene end by 3 bases; junction bases not matched to a gene: 15. This CDR3 contains 18 residues. Here the CDR3 DNA reads TGTGCCAGCAGGCTATGGGGGGGACAGGGAGGTAACAATCAGCCCCAGCATTTT. Protein product: CASRLWGGQGGNNQPQHF.

The chain uses TRBV10-3 and TRBJ2-3; TRBD2 is a possible D gene (6 bases). CDR1 is ENHRY, CDR2 SYGVKD, per germline. Trimming shortened V by 10 bases and J by 0 bases, and 17 bases separated the two germline ends. The CDR3 length is 15 residues. As DNA, the CDR3 is TGTGCCACCGCTGATTGGAGCGGGAGCACAGATACGCAGTATTTT. Its protein product is CATADWSGSTDTQYF.

This clone was seen more than once but under ten times. This rearrangement joins TRBV2 to TRBJ1-5, with D perhaps matching TRBD1 (6 bases). Trimming took 9 bases from V and 7 from J, leaving 13 bases between them. The CDR3 runs to 12 residues. Germline CDR1 reads SNHLY; CDR2 reads FYNNEI. The CDR3 region is CASDQQGQPQHF. DNA of the CDR3: TGTGCCAGTGACCAACAGGGCCAGCCCCAGCATTTT. The full variable domain, with the rest looked up from reference TRBV2 and TRBJ1-5, is EPEVTQTPSHQVTQMGQEVILRCVPISNHLYFYWYRQILGQKVEFLVSFYNNEISEKSEIFDDQFSVERPDGSNFTLKIRSTKLEDSAMYFCASDQQGQPQHFGDGTRLSIL.

The chain employs TRBV6-1 and TRBJ1-5; 7 nucleotides match TRBD1. Germline V lookup: CDR1 MNHNS, CDR2 SASEGT. Unmatched junction bases numbered 2, after V lost 5 bases and J lost 4 bases. CDR3 size: 13 residues. The CDR3, as DNA: TGTGCCAGCAGTAAACAGGGGAATCAGCCCCAGCATTTT. Its protein product is CASSKQGNQPQHF.

The V gene is TRBV27, the J gene TRBJ2-1, with D hard to call. V lost 3 bases to trimming and J lost 9 bases, with 9 bases between them. Germline V gene sequence: CDR1 MNHEY, CDR2 SMNVEV (reference sequence). The CDR3 has 12 residues. The chain's CDR3 is CASSFRWGEQFF. CDR3 DNA: TGTGCCAGCAGTTTCCGGTGGGGTGAGCAGTTCTTC.